This T cell receptor (beta chain) was found in a study of blood T cell repertoires in COVID-19. As for the study in general: Whether acute or convalescent, the COVID-19 samples came from the United States, Italy and Spain. The analysed material was cDNA or gDNA that came from T cells, B-cell-depleted T cells, or PBMCs.

In the study's own analysis: The assay estimated nucleated cells by amplifying reference gene primers. Sequenced by immunoSEQ multiplex PCR; TCRdb stores in-frame clones only, minus some. That table furnishes V, J and clone size, whereas the DNA furnished D and trimming. Of 99,000 or so clones detected, 65% to 90% appear once; the ten largest clones hold around 3.9%. Germline V gene lookup returns CDR1 SGHTS and CDR2 YDEGEE. V shed 1 base and J 2 bases; nucleotides not matched to a gene: 4. This CDR3 spans 15 amino acids. The chain couples TRBV5-8 to TRBJ2-7; 9 positions agree with TRBD1. Sequenced input: peripheral blood. This receptor was identified in a man in his fifties or sixties with acute or convalescent COVID-19. DNA for the CDR3: TGTGCCAGCAGCTTGTTTGGGACAGGGCCCTACGAGCAGTACTTC. Protein sequence: CASSLFGTGPYEQYF. The variable domain in full, completed from reference TRBV5-8 and TRBJ2-7, reads EAGVTQSPTHLIKTRGQQATLRCSPISGHTSVYWYQQALGLGLQFLLWYDEGEERNRGNFPPRFSGRQFPNYSSELNVNALELEDSALYLCASSLFGTGPYEQYFGPGTRLTVT.